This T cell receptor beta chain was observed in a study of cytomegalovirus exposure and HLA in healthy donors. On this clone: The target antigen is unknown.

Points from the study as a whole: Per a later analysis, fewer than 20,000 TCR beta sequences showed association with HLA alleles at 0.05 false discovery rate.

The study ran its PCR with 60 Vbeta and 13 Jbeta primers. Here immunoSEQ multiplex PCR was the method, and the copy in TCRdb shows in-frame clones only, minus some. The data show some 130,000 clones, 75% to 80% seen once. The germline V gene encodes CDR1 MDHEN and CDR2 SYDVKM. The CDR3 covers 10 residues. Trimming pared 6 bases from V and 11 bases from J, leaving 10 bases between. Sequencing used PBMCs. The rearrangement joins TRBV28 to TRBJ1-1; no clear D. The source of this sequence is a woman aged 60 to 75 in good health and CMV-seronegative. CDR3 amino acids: CASSRLSAFF. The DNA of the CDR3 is TGTGCCAGCAGCCGACTGTCTGCTTTCTTT. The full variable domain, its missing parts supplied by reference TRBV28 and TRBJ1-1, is DVKVTQSSRYLVKRTGEKVFLECVQDMDHENMFWYRQDPGLGLRLIYFSYDVKMKEKGDIPEGYSVSREKKERFSLILESASTNQTSMYLCASSRLSAFFGQGTRLTVV.